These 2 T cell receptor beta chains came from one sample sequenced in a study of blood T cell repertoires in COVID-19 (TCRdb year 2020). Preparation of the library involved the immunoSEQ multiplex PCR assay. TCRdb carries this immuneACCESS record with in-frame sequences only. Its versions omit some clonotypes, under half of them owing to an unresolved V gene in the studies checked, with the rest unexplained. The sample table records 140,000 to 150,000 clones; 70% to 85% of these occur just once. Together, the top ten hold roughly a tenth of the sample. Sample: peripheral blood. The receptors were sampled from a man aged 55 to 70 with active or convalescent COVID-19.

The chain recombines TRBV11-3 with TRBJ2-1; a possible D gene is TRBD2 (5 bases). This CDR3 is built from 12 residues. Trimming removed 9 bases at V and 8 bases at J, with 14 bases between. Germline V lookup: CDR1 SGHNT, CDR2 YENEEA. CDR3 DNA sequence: TGTGCCAGTAAAGCCTTGAGGGATGAGCAGTTCTTC. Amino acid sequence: CASKALRDEQFF.

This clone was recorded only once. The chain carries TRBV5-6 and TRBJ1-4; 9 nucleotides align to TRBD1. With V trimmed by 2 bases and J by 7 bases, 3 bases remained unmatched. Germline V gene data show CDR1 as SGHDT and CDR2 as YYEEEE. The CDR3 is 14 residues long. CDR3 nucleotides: TGTGCCAGCAGCTTCGACAGGGGGAGTGAAAAACTGTTTTTT. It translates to CASSFDRGSEKLFF.